The next 2 T cell receptor beta chains were all read from a single sample in a study of T cell responses to AZD1222 COVID-19 vaccine. Assay: immunoSEQ multiplex PCR; the TCRdb copy retains only in-frame clones and omits some. The sample lists around 110,000 clones, under 95% occurring once. The sequencing here drew on peripheral blood, taken on day 0 of AZD1222 vaccination. The receptors stem from an adult in good health.

The rearrangement uses TRBV7-2 and TRBJ1-1, with a possible D match to TRBD1 (5 bases). Germline CDR1 SGHTA, CDR2 FQGNSA. Trimming cost V 3 bases and J 3 bases, with 11 bases left between them. The CDR3 contains 14 residues. CDR3 bases: TGTGCCAGCAGCTTTTCCGGGACTTACACTGAAGCTTTCTTT. Residues: CASSFSGTYTEAFF.

The chain carries TRBV3-1 (or the pseudogene TRBV3-2) and TRBJ2-7; the D gene is possibly TRBD1 (5 bases). The ends were cut back, 3 bases at V and 4 bases at J, with 7 bases in the middle. Germline V gives CDR1 LGHDT, CDR2 YNNKEL (reference sequence). The length of the CDR3 is 12 residues. CDR3 DNA sequence: TGTGCCAGCAGCCACACAGGATACGAGCAGTACTTC. Amino acids: CASSHTGYEQYF.